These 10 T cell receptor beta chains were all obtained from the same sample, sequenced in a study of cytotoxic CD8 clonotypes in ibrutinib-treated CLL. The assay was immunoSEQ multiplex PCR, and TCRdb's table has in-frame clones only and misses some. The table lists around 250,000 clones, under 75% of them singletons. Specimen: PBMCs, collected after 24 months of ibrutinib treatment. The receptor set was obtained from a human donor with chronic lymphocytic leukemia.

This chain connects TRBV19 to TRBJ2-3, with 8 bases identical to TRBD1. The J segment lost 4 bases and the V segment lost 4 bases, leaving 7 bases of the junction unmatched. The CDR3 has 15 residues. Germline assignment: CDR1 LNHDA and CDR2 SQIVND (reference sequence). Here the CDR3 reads CASSNRGTGADTQYF. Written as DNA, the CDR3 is TGTGCCAGTAGTAATCGGGGGACAGGAGCAGATACGCAGTATTTT. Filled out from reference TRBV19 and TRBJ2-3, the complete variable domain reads DGGITQSPKYLFRKEGQNVTLSCEQNLNHDAMYWYRQDPGQGLRLIYYSQIVNDFQKGDIAEGYSVSREKKESFPLTVTSAQKNPTAFYLCASSNRGTGADTQYFGPGTRLTVL.

CDR3 amino acids: CASSLEGGGELFF. CDR3 DNA: TGCGCCAGCAGCTTGGAAGGGGGCGGGGAGCTGTTTTTT. The chain employs TRBV5-1 and TRBJ2-2, with a weak D call TRBD1 (6 bases). The germline V gene has CDR1 SGHRS and CDR2 YFSETQ. This CDR3 region has 13 residues. V lost 0 bases to trimming and J lost 7 bases, with 7 bases between them.

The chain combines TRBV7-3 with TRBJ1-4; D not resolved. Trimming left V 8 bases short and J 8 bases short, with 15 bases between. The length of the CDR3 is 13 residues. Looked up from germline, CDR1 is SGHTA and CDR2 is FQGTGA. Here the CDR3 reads CASPRAFREKLFF. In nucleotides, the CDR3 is TGTGCCAGCCCCCGGGCCTTTCGGGAAAAACTGTTTTTT.

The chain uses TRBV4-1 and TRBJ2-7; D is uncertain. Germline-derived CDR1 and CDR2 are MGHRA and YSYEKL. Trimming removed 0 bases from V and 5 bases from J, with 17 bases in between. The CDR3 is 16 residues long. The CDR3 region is CASSQDWTNAPDEQYF. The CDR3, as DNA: TGCGCCAGCAGCCAAGATTGGACGAACGCGCCTGACGAGCAGTACTTC.

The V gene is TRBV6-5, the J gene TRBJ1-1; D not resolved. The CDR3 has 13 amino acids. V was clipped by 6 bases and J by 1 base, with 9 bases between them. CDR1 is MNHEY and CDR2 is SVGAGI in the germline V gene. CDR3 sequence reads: CASSKAPNTEAFF. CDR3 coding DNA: TGTGCCAGCAGCAAGGCGCCGAACACTGAAGCTTTCTTT.

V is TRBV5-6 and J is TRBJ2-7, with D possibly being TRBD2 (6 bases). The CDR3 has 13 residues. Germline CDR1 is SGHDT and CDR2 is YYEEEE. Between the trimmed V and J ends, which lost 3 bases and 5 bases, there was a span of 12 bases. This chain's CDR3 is CASSSGTPHEQYF. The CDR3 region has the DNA TGTGCCAGCAGCTCCGGGACTCCCCACGAGCAGTACTTC.

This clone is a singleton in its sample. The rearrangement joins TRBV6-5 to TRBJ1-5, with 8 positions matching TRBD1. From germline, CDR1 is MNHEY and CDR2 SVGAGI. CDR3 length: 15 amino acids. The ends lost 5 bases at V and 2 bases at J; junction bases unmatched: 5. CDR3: CASSVQGGGNQPQHF. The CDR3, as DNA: TGTGCCAGCAGTGTACAGGGGGGGGGCAATCAGCCCCAGCATTTT.

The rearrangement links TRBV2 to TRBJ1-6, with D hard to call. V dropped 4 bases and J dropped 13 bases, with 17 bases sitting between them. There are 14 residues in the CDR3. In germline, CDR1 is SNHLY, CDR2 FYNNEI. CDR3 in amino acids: CASSGPSDNGPLHF. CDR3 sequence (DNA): TGTGCCAGCAGTGGACCGTCCGACAACGGGCCCCTCCACTTT.

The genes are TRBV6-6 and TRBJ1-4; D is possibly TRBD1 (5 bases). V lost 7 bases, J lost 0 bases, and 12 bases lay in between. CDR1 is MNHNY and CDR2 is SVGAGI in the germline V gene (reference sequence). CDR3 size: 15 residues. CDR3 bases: TGTGCCAGCAAGGAGGGACGAGCAACTAATGAAAAACTGTTTTTT. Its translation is CASKEGRATNEKLFF.

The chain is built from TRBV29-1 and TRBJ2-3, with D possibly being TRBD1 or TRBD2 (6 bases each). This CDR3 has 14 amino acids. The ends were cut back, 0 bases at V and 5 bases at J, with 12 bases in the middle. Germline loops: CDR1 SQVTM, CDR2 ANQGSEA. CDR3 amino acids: CSVEEGGTGDTQYF. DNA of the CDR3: TGCAGCGTTGAAGAAGGGGGGACTGGAGATACGCAGTATTTT.